The clone carrying this T cell receptor (beta chain) showed up many times. Its cognate antigen is unknown. For Graves' hyperthyroidism to be stable, ophthalmopathy could not progress within 18 months. These data belong to a study of T cells in Graves' hyperthyroidism and ophthalmopathy. Study observations and caveats: Model predictions of ophthalmopathy came a median around 6.5 months before onset.

RNA transcripts served as the template for amplifying TCR beta CDR3 regions. In the first-round RT-PCR of the TCR CDR3, the HTBI primer set was used. TCRdb redid the calling of the multiplex PCR reads with MiXCR, one entry per CDR3 protein. Here the sample spans around 540,000 distinct CDR3 sequences, 40% to 55% being singletons. CDR1 and CDR2 (germline): SGHVS, FNYEAQ. The V gene lost 0 bases and the J gene lost 4 bases, with 5 bases spanning the gap. The CDR3 is 13 residues long. This clonotype was obtained from a woman between 18 and 30 years old with Graves' hyperthyroidism. V and J are TRBV7-6 and TRBJ2-3; D unclear. Sequencing input: peripheral blood or thyroid tissue (not recorded which). The CDR3 sequence: CASSLASADTQYF. DNA for the CDR3: TGTGCCAGCAGCTTAGCGTCAGCAGATACGCAGTATTTT.